Listed below are T cell receptor beta chains from one sample, sequenced in a study of PD-L1 blockade in urothelial cancer. Sequenced by immunoSEQ multiplex PCR; TCRdb stores in-frame clones only, minus some. The sample shows about 72,000 clones, more than 75% of them seen only once. The sample in question was PBMCs, obtained around atezolizumab (anti-PD-L1) treatment. Receptors originate from a man in his 60s with urothelial cancer. CDR3s include the opening cysteine and the closing phenylalanine or tryptophan. The D gene is left open where the match is weak. Clone size is stated in some rows and not others, as once, few, many or a class when expanded.

clone_size d_call j_call v_call cdr3_aa cdr3_nt
many TRBD1 TRBJ1-3 TRBV10-2 CASSETGAGNTIYF TGCGCCAGCAGTGAAACAGGGGCTGGAAACACCATATATTTT
once NA TRBJ2-3 TRBV6-4 CASSPESTDTQYF TGTGCCAGCAGTCCGGAGAGCACAGATACGCAGTATTTT
NA TRBD1 TRBJ1-2 TRBV6-1 CASSEARTGENGYTF TGTGCCAGCAGTGAAGCGAGAACAGGGGAAAATGGCTACACCTTC
NA TRBD1 TRBJ1-1 TRBV18 CASSKRGQENTEAFF TGTGCCAGCTCAAAGAGGGGACAGGAGAACACTGAAGCTTTCTTT
NA TRBD2 TRBJ2-7 TRBV7-2 CASSSQLAAHEQYF TGTGCCAGCAGCTCTCAACTAGCGGCCCACGAGCAGTACTTC
NA NA TRBJ2-2 TRBV10-3 CAINAGLENTGELFF TGTGCCATCAACGCCGGACTTGAGAACACCGGGGAGCTGTTTTTT
NA TRBD1 TRBJ1-1 TRBV2 CASIPGTVGTEAFF TGTGCCAGCATCCCCGGGACAGTGGGCACTGAAGCTTTCTTT
NA NA TRBJ1-5 TRBV19 CASSTTGNSNQPQHF TGTGCCAGTAGTACGACGGGGAATAGCAATCAGCCCCAGCATTTT
NA NA TRBJ1-1 TRBV6-4 CASSPTTRGTEAFF TGTGCCAGCAGTCCAACCACCAGGGGCACTGAAGCTTTCTTT
NA NA TRBJ1-5 TRBV19 CASTTGYSNQPQHF TGTGCCAGTACAACGGGGTACAGCAATCAGCCCCAGCATTTT
NA NA TRBJ1-1 TRBV18 CASSPVLQGTAEAFF TGTGCCAGCTCACCGGTACTCCAGGGAACCGCTGAAGCTTTCTTT
NA NA TRBJ1-4 TRBV7-9 CASSSYEKLFF TGTGCCAGCAGCTCCTATGAAAAACTGTTTTTT
NA NA TRBJ1-5 TRBV25-1 CASSGTGRGQPQHF TGTGCCAGCAGTGGTACAGGGCGTGGTCAGCCCCAGCATTTT
NA NA TRBJ2-1 TRBV29-1 CSVDGQDTMSMFF TGCAGCGTTGATGGTCAAGACACAATGAGCATGTTCTTC
NA TRBD1 TRBJ2-4 TRBV5-4 CASSLNPGGAKNIQYF TGTGCCAGCAGCTTAAATCCAGGGGGAGCCAAAAACATTCAGTACTTC
NA TRBD1 TRBJ1-4 TRBV6-1 CASSETGSGNEKLFF TGTGCCAGCAGTGAGACAGGGAGCGGTAATGAAAAACTGTTTTTT
NA NA TRBJ1-1 TRBV7-2 CASSSPGWNTEAFF TGTGCCAGCAGCTCCCCGGGTTGGAACACTGAAGCTTTCTTT
NA NA TRBJ2-7 TRBV6-5 CASSYSAGSYEQYF TGTGCCAGCAGTTACTCCGCAGGCTCCTACGAGCAGTACTTC
NA NA TRBJ1-1 TRBV27 CASSHGQYTEAFF TGTGCCAGCAGTCACGGACAGTACACTGAAGCTTTCTTT
once NA TRBJ2-3 TRBV7-6 CASSITRGDTQYF TGTGCCAGCAGCATAACCCGGGGGGATACGCAGTATTTT
NA NA TRBJ2-1 TRBV10-3 CAIRGASNEQFF TGTGCCATCCGGGGGGCCTCGAACGAGCAGTTCTTC
NA TRBD2 TRBJ2-5 TRBV7-2 CASSPSGGGGGTLETQYF TGTGCCAGCAGCCCGTCGGGGGGTGGCGGGGGGACTTTAGAGACCCAGTACTTC
NA NA TRBJ1-3 TRBV7-6 CASSLAPYGSGNTIYF TGTGCCAGCAGCTTAGCCCCGTACGGCTCTGGAAACACCATATATTTT
NA NA TRBJ1-2 TRBV7-9 CASSFGGGNGYTF TGTGCCAGCAGCTTTGGGGGAGGCAATGGCTACACCTTC
NA TRBD1 TRBJ1-2 TRBV29-1 CSVEQPRTGWGYTF TGCAGCGTTGAGCAACCACGGACAGGGTGGGGCTACACCTTC
NA NA TRBJ1-1 TRBV7-3 CASSPSSNTEAFF TGTGCCAGCAGCCCGTCGTCGAACACTGAAGCTTTCTTT
NA NA TRBJ2-1 TRBV28 CASTMAGDIYNEQFF TGTGCCAGCACCATGGCCGGGGACATCTACAATGAGCAGTTCTTC
NA NA TRBJ1-6 TRBV11-2 CASSLARHNDDSPLHF TGTGCCAGCAGCTTAGCGCGGCACAACGACGATTCACCCCTCCACTTT
NA TRBD1 TRBJ1-4 TRBV4-2 CASSQEGQGWEKLFF TGTGCCAGCAGCCAAGAGGGACAGGGTTGGGAAAAACTGTTTTTT
NA NA TRBJ1-3 TRBV6-5 CASSSGSGNTIYF TGTGCCAGCAGCTCAGGGTCTGGAAACACCATATATTTT
NA TRBD2 TRBJ2-1 TRBV11-2 CASSISSGGVFEQFF TGTGCCAGCAGCATCTCTAGCGGGGGGGTGTTTGAGCAGTTCTTC
NA NA TRBJ2-5 TRBV11-2 CASSLSPGAAETQYF TGTGCCAGCAGCTTATCTCCCGGAGCGGCCGAGACCCAGTACTTC
NA NA TRBJ2-2 TRBV12-5 CASGLVEGNTGELFF TGTGCTAGTGGTTTGGTGGAGGGAAACACCGGGGAGCTGTTTTTT
NA NA TRBJ2-6 TRBV30 CAWSVGGTGANVLTF TGTGCCTGGAGTGTGGGAGGAACTGGGGCCAACGTCCTGACTTTC
NA NA TRBJ1-2 TRBV19 CASSILGGGGYTF TGTGCCAGTAGTATACTGGGAGGAGGTGGCTACACCTTC
few NA TRBJ1-6 TRBV7-6 CASSLARFRGQGYNSPLHF TGTGCCAGCAGCTTAGCCCGCTTCAGGGGCCAGGGGTATAATTCACCCCTCCACTTT
NA NA TRBJ2-3 TRBV5-1 CASSLGEADTQYF TGCGCCAGCAGTCTGGGGGAGGCAGATACGCAGTATTTT
NA NA TRBJ2-5 TRBV11-3 CASSQTRLAPQYF TGTGCCAGCAGCCAGACACGGCTGGCGCCCCAGTACTTC
NA TRBD2 TRBJ2-3 TRBV6-6 CASSPTSGGLDTQYF TGTGCCAGCAGCCCGACTAGCGGGGGTTTAGATACGCAGTATTTT
NA NA TRBJ2-3 TRBV27 CASSLLGTDTQYF TGTGCCAGCAGTTTATTAGGCACAGATACGCAGTATTTT
NA NA TRBJ2-3 TRBV5-1 CASSLASLVTDTQYF TGCGCCAGCAGCTTGGCCTCACTAGTCACAGATACGCAGTATTTT
NA NA TRBJ2-7 TRBV2 CASSFIGLISDSATYEQYF TGTGCCAGCAGTTTTATAGGACTAATCTCCGACTCGGCTACCTACGAGCAGTACTTC
NA TRBD1 TRBJ1-6 TRBV27 CASRPKTPYRGSDSPLHF TGTGCCAGCAGGCCCAAAACACCCTACAGGGGGTCGGATTCACCCCTCCACTTT
NA TRBD2 TRBJ2-7 TRBV13 CASRPLAGEAYEQYF TGTGCCAGCAGACCACTAGCGGGGGAGGCCTACGAGCAGTACTTC
few NA TRBJ2-2 TRBV7-8 CASSFQGSTGELFF TGTGCCAGCAGTTTCCAGGGGAGCACCGGGGAGCTGTTTTTT
once TRBD2 TRBJ2-1 TRBV7-3 CASSLMSGGANEQFF TGTGCCAGCAGCTTAATGTCGGGGGGGGCCAATGAGCAGTTCTTC
NA TRBD1 TRBJ1-1 TRBV5-8 CASSVYRGLTEAFF TGTGCCAGCAGCGTTTACAGGGGGCTCACTGAAGCTTTCTTT
NA NA TRBJ1-5 TRBV7-7 CASSPEHGQPRHF TGTGCTAGCAGCCCGGAACATGGGCAGCCCCGGCATTTT